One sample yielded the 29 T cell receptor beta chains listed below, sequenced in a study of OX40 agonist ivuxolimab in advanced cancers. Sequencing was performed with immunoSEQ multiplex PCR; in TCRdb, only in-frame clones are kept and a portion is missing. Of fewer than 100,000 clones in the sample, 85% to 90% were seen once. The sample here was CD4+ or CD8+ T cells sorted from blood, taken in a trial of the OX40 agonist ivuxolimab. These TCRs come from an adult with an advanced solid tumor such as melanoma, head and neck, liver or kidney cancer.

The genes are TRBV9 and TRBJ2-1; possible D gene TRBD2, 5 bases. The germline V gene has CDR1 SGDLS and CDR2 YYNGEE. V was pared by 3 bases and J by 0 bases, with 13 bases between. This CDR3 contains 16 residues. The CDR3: CASSGVATPSYNEQFF. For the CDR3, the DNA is TGTGCCAGCAGCGGTGTAGCGACCCCCTCCTACAATGAGCAGTTCTTC.

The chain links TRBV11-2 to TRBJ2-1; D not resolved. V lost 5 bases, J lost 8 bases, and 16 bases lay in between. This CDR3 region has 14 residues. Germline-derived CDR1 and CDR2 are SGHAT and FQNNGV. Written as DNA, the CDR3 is TGTGCCAGCAGCACACCCACCCGCCTGGATGAGCAGTTCTTC. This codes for CASSTPTRLDEQFF.

CDR3 in DNA: TGCAGCCTGGCAGGAGGGAGCTCCTACAATGAGCAGTTCTTC. Its translation is CSLAGGSSYNEQFF. The chain employs TRBV29-1 and TRBJ2-1, with D possibly TRBD2 on 6 matching bases. The CDR3 runs 14 residues. Germline CDR1 and CDR2: SQVTM and ANQGSEA. The germline V and J ends were trimmed by 8 bases and 0 bases, with 14 bases remaining between them.

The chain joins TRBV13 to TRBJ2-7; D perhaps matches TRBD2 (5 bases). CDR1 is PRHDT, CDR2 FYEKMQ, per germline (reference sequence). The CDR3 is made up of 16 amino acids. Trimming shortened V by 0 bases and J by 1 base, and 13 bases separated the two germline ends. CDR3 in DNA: TGTGCCAGCAGCTTAGGCCGCCTAGCTCAATCCTACGAGCAGTACTTC. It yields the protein CASSLGRLAQSYEQYF.

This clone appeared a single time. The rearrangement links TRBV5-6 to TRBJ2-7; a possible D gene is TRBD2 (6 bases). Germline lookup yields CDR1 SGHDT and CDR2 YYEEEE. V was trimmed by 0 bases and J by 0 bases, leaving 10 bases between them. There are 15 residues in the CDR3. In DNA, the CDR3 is TGTGCCAGCAGCTTGGTGTCTAGCGACTCCTACGAGCAGTACTTC. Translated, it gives CASSLVSSDSYEQYF.

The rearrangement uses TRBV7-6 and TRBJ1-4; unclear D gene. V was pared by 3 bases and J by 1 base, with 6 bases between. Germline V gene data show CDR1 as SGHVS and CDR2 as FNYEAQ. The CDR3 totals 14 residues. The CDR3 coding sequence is TGTGCCAGCAGCTTGGCGGGAACTAATGAAAAACTGTTTTTT. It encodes CASSLAGTNEKLFF.

The DNA for the CDR3 is TGTGCCAGCAGCGTAGGCAGTACAACTAACTATGGCTACACCTTC. Its translation is CASSVGSTTNYGYTF. The V call is TRBV9, the J call TRBJ1-2; D not certain. CDR1 and CDR2 (germline): SGDLS, YYNGEE. V lost 0 bases to trimming and J lost 0 bases, with 9 bases between them. CDR3 length: 15 amino acids.

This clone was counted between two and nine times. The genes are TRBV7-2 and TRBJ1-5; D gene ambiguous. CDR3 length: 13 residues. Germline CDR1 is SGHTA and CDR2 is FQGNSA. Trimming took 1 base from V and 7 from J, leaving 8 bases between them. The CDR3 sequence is CASSLVLLQPQHF. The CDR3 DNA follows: TGTGCCAGCAGCTTAGTCTTGTTGCAGCCCCAGCATTTT. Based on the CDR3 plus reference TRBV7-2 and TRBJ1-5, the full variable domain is GAGVSQSPSNKVTEKGKDVELRCDPISGHTALYWYRQSLGQGLEFLIYFQGNSAPDKSGLPSDRFSAERTGGSVSTLTIQRTQQEDSAVYLCASSLVLLQPQHFGDGTRLSIL.

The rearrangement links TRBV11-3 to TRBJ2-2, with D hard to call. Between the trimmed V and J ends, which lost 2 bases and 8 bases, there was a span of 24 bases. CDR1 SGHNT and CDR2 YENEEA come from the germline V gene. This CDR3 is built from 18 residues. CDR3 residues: CASSLFKFGRLDRGELFF. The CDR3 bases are TGTGCCAGCAGCTTATTTAAGTTTGGACGGCTGGACCGTGGGGAGCTGTTTTTT.

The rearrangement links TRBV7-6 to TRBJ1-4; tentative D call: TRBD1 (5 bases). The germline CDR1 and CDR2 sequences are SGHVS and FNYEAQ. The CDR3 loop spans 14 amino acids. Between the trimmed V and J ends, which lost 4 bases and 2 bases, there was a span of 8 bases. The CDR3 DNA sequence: TGTGCCAGCAGCTCAGGGTTGACTAATGAAAAACTGTTTTTT. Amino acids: CASSSGLTNEKLFF. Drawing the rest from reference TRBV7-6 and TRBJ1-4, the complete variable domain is GAGVSQSPRYKVTKRGQDVALRCDPISGHVSLYWYRQALGQGPEFLTYFNYEAQQDKSGLPNDRFSAERPEGSISTLTIQRTEQRDSAMYRCASSSGLTNEKLFFGSGTQLSVL.

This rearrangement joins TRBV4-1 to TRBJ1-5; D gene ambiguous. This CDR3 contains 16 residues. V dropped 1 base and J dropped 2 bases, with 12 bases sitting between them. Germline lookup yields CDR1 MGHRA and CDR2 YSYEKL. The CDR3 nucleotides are TGCGCCAGCAGCCAAGTTGCGGAAGATCGCAATCAGCCCCAGCATTTT. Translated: CASSQVAEDRNQPQHF.

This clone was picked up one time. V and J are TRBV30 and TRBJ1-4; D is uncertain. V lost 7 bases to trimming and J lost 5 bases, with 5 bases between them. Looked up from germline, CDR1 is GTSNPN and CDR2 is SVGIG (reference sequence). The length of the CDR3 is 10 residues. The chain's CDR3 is CASGNEKLFF. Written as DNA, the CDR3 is TGTGCCTCGGGGAATGAAAAACTGTTTTTT.

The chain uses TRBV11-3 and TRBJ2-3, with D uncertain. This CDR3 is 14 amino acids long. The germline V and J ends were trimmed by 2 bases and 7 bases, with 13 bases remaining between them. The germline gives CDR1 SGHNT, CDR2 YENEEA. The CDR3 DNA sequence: TGTGCCAGCAGCTTACGACGGGTTGGGAATACGCAGTATTTT. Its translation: CASSLRRVGNTQYF.

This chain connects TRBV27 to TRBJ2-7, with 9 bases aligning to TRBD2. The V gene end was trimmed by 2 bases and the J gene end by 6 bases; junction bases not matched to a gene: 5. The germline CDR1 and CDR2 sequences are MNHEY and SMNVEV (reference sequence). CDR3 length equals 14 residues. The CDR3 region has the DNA TGTGCCAGCAGTTTAAGCCTAGCGGGAACCGAGCAGTACTTC. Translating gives CASSLSLAGTEQYF.

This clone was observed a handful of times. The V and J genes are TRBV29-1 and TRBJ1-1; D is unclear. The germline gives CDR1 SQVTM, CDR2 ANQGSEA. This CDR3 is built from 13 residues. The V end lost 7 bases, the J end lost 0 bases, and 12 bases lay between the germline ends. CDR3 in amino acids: CSAVTRLNTEAFF. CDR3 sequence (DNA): TGCAGCGCTGTGACACGTTTGAACACTGAAGCTTTCTTT.

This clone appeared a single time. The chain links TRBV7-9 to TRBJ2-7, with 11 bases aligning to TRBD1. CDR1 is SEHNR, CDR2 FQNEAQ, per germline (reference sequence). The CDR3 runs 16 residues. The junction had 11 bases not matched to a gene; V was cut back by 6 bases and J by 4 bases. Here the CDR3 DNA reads TGTGCCAGCAGTCTAAGGTCGGGACAGGGGGTATACGAGCAGTACTTC. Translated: CASSLRSGQGVYEQYF.

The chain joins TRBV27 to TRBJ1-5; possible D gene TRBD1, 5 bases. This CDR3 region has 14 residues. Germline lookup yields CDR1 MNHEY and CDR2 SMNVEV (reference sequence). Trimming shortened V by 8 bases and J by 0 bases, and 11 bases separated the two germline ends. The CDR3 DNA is TGTGCCAGCGGTGAGAGGGGTAGCAATCAGCCCCAGCATTTT. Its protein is CASGERGSNQPQHF.

As DNA, the CDR3 is TGTGCCAGCTCACCATTTACGTGGGAAGAGACCCAGTACTTC. Amino acid sequence: CASSPFTWEETQYF. The chain uses TRBV18 and TRBJ2-5; D is ambiguous. From germline, CDR1 is KGHSH and CDR2 LQKENI. CDR3 length: 14 residues. Trimming shortened V by 2 bases and J by 3 bases, and 10 bases separated the two germline ends.

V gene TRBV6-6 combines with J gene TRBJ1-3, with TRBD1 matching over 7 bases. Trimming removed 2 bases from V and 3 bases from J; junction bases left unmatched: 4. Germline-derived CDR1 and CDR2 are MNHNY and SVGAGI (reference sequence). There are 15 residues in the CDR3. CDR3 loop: CASSYGQGDGNTIYF. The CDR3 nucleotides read TGTGCCAGCAGTTACGGGCAGGGGGATGGAAACACCATATATTTT.

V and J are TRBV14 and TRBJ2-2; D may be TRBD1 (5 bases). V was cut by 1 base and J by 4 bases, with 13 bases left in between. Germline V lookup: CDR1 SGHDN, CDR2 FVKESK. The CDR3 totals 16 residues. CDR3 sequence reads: CASSQGRGASTGELFF. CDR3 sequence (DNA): TGTGCCAGCAGCCAAGGAAGGGGCGCGAGCACCGGGGAGCTGTTTTTT. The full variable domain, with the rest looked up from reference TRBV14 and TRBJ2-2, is EAGVTQFPSHSVIEKGQTVTLRCDPISGHDNLYWYRRVMGKEIKFLLHFVKESKQDESGMPNNRFLAERTGGTYSTLKVQPAELEDSGVYFCASSQGRGASTGELFFGEGSRLTVL.

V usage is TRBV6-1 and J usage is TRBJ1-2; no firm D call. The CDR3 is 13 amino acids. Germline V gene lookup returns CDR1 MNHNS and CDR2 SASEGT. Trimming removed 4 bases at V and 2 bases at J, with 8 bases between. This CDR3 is CASSVAGNYGYTF. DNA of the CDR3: TGTGCCAGCAGTGTGGCGGGGAACTATGGCTACACCTTC.

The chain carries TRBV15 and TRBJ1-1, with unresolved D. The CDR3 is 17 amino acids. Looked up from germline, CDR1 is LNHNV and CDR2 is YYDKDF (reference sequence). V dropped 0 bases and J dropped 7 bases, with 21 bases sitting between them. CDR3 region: CATSRDQRENNESEAFF. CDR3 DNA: TGTGCCACCAGCAGAGATCAAAGGGAGAACAACGAAAGTGAAGCTTTCTTT.

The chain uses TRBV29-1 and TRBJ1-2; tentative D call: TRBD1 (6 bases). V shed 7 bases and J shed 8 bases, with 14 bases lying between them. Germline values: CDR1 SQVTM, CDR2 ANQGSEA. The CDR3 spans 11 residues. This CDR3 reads CSARDNEGYTF. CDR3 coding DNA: TGCAGCGCCCGGGACAACGAGGGCTACACCTTC.

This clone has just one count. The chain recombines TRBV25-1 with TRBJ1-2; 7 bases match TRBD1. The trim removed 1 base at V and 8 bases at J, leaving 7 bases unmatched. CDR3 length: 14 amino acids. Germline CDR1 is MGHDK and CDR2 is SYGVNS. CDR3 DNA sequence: TGTGCCAGCAGTGAATGGGCAACAGGGGTAGGCTACACCTTC. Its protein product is CASSEWATGVGYTF.

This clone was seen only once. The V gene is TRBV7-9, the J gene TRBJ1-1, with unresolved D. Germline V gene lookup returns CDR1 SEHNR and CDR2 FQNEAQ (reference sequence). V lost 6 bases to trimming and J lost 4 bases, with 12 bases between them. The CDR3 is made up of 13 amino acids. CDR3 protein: CASSTVGVTEAFF. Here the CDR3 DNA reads TGTGCCAGCAGTACTGTTGGGGTCACTGAAGCTTTCTTT.

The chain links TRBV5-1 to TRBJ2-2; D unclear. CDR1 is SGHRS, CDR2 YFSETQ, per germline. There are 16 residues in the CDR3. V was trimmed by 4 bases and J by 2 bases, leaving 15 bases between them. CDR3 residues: CASSTGQLRNTGELFF. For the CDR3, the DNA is TGCGCCAGCAGCACCGGCCAGCTCAGAAACACCGGGGAGCTGTTTTTT.

The CDR3 DNA reads TGTGCCAGCAGAGGGGCGCCAAGGTTACTGTTTTTT. This gives the protein CASRGAPRLLFF. This sequence joins TRBV6-1 and TRBJ1-4; D is possibly TRBD1 (5 bases). CDR1 and CDR2 (germline): MNHNS, SASEGT. This CDR3 contains 12 residues. Trimming removed 6 bases at V and 13 bases at J, with 15 bases between.

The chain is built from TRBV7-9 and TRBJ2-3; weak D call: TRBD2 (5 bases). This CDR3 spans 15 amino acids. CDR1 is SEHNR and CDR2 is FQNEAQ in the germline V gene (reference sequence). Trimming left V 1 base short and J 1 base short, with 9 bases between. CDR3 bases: TGTGCCAGCAGCTTAGGTGGGAGAGGCACAGATACGCAGTATTTT. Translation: CASSLGGRGTDTQYF.

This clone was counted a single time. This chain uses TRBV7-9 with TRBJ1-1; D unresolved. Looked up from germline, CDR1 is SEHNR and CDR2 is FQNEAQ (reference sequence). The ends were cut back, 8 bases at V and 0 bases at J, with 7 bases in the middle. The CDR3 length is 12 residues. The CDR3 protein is CASALLNTEAFF. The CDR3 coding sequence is TGTGCCAGCGCACTTCTGAACACTGAAGCTTTCTTT.